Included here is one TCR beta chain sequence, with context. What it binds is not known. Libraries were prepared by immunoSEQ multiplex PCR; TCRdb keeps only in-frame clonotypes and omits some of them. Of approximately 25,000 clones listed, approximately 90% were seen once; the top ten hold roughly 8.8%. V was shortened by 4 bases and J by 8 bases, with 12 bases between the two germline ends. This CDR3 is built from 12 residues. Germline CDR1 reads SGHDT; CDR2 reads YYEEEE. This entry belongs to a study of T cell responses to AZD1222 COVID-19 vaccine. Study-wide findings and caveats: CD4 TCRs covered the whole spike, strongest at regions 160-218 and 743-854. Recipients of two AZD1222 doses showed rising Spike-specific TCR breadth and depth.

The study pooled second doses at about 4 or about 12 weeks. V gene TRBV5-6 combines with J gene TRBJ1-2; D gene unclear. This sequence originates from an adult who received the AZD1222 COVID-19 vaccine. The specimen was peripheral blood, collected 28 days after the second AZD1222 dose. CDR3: CASSPGAPGYTF. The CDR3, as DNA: TGTGCCAGCAGCCCGGGAGCGCCCGGCTACACCTTC.